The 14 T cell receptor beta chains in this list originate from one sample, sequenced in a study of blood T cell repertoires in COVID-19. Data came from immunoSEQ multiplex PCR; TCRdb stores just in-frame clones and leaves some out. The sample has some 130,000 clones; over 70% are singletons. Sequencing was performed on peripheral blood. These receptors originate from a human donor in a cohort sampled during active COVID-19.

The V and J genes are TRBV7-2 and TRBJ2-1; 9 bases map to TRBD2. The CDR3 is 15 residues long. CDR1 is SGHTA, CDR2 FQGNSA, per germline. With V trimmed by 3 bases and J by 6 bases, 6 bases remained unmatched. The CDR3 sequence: CASSFNSGSFNEQFF. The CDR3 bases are TGTGCCAGCAGCTTTAATAGCGGGAGCTTCAATGAGCAGTTCTTC.

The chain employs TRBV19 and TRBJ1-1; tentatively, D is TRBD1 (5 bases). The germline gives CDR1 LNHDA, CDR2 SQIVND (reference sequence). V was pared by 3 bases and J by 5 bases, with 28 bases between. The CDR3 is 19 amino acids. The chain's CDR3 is CASSIRLPRLTARITEAFF. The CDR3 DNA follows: TGTGCCAGTAGTATCCGGCTTCCCCGATTGACAGCGAGGATTACTGAAGCTTTCTTT. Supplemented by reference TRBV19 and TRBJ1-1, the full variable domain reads DGGITQSPKYLFRKEGQNVTLSCEQNLNHDAMYWYRQDPGQGLRLIYYSQIVNDFQKGDIAEGYSVSREKKESFPLTVTSAQKNPTAFYLCASSIRLPRLTARITEAFFGQGTRLTVV.

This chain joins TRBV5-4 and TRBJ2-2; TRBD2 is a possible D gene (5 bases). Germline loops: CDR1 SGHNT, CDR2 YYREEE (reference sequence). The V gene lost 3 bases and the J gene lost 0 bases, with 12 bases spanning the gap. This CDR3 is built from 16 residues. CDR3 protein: CASSSLAMSNTGELFF. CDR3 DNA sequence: TGTGCCAGCAGCTCGTTAGCGATGTCGAACACCGGGGAGCTGTTTTTT.

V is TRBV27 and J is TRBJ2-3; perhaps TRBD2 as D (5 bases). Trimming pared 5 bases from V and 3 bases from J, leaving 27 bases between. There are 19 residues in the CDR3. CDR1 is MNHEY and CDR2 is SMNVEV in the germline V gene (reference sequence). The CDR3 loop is CASSPTGMRATSGTDTQYF. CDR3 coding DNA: TGTGCCAGCAGTCCCACTGGGATGCGGGCCACCTCTGGGACAGATACGCAGTATTTT.

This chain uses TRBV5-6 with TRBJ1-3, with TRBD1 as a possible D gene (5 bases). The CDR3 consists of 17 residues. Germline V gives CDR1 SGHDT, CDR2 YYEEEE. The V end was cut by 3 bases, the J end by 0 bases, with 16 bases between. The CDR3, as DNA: TGTGCCAGCAGCTGGAGCGGGACCCTAGGCTCTGGAAACACCATATATTTT. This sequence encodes CASSWSGTLGSGNTIYF.

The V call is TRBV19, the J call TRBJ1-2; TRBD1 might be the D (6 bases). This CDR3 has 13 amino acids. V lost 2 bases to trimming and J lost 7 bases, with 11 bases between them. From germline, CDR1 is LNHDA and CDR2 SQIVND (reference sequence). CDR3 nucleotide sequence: TGTGCCAGTAGTATAACAGGGATGGGTGGCTACACCTTC. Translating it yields CASSITGMGGYTF.

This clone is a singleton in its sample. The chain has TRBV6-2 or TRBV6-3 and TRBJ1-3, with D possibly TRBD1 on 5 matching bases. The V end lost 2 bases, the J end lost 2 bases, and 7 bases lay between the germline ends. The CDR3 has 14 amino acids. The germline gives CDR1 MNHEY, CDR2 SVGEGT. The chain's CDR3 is CASSYAGAGNTIYF. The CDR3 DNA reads TGTGCCAGCAGTTACGCGGGGGCTGGAAACACCATATATTTT.

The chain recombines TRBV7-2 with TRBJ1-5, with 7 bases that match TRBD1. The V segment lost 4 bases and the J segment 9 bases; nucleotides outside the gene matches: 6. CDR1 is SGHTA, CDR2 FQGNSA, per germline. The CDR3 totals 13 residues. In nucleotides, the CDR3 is TGTGCCAGCAGCTCAGGGGGGTATCGGCCCCAGCATTTT. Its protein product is CASSSGGYRPQHF.

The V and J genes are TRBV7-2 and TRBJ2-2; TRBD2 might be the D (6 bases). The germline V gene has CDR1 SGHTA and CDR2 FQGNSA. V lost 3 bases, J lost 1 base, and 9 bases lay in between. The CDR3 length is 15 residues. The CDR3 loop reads CASSLGGWNTGELFF. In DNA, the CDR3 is TGTGCCAGCAGCTTGGGGGGATGGAACACCGGGGAGCTGTTTTTT.

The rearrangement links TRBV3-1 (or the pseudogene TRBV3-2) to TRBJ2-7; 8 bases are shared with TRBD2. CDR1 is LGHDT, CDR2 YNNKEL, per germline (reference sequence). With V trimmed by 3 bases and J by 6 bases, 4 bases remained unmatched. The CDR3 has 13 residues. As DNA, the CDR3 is TGTGCCAGCAGCCATTCGGGGGGGGGCGAGCAGTACGTC. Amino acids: CASSHSGGGEQYV.

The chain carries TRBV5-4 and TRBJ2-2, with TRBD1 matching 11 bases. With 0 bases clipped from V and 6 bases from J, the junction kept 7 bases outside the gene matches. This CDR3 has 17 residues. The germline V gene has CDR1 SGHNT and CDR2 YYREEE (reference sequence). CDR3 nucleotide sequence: TGTGCCAGCAGCTTGGGGGTGCCGGGACAGGGGGCCGGGGAGCTGTTTTTT. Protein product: CASSLGVPGQGAGELFF.

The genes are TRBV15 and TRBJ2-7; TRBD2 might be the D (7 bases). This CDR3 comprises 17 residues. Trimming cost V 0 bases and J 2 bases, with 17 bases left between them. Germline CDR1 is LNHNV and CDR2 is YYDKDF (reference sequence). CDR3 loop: CATSREAPGGPAYEQYF. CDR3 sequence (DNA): TGTGCCACCAGCAGAGAGGCCCCCGGGGGGCCCGCCTACGAGCAGTACTTC.

In DNA form, the CDR3 reads TGTGCCAGCAGCTTCCAGCGCAGATCGGCTAGCTCCTACGAGCAGTACGTC. This encodes CASSFQRRSASSYEQYV. The rearrangement uses TRBV6-2 or TRBV6-3 and TRBJ2-7; D remains ambiguous. CDR1 and CDR2 from the germline V gene are MNHEY and SVGEGT. This CDR3 comprises 17 residues. Trimming shortened V by 6 bases and J by 0 bases, and 21 bases separated the two germline ends.

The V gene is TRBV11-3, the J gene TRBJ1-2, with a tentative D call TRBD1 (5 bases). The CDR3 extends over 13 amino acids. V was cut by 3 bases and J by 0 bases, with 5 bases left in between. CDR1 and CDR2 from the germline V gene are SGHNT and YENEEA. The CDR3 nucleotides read TGTGCCAGCAGCTTGACAGCTAACTATGGCTACACCTTC. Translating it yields CASSLTANYGYTF.